Presented here are 9 T cell receptor beta chains from one specimen sequenced in a study of molecular identifiers for immune sequencing clone quantification. Via MiXCR, TCRdb re-called the PCR reads, giving one row per CDR3 protein. Of 490,000 or so distinct CDR3 sequences in the sample, about 20% were seen once. The sequenced sample was naive CD8+ T cells from blood, with Jurkat cell RNA spiked in. Subset specified: FACS-sorted CD8+CD4-CCR7+CD45RA+ naive T cells. These receptors all come from a human donor in good health. Some libraries in this study had Jurkat cell RNA spiked in.

This clonotype has a count of ten or more. The rearrangement uses TRBV30 and TRBJ2-7; D uncertain. This CDR3 is 14 amino acids long. Germline CDR1 and CDR2: GTSNPN and SVGIG (reference sequence). V was clipped by 0 bases and J by 5 bases, with 14 bases between them. Here the CDR3 reads CAWSVSSSFDEQYF. The CDR3 region has the DNA TGTGCCTGGAGTGTCAGTAGCTCTTTTGACGAGCAGTACTTC.

The J gene is TRBJ1-5, the V gene TRBV2; possibly TRBD1 for D (5 bases). The V end was cut by 4 bases, the J end by 3 bases, with 13 bases between. CDR1 is SNHLY, CDR2 FYNNEI, per germline. CDR3 size: 15 residues. For the CDR3, the DNA is TGTGCCAGCAGTGGGGCGGGGGGGGACAATCAGCCCCAGCATTTT. This codes for CASSGAGGDNQPQHF.

In regard to this clonotype: With a much larger clone just one base away, this may be a read error. J is TRBJ2-7 and V is TRBV5-6, with D unclear. CDR3 length: 13 amino acids. Trimming stripped 6 bases from V and 2 bases from J, with 12 bases between. In germline, CDR1 is SGHDT, CDR2 YYEEEE. CDR3 nucleotides: TGTGCCAGCAACTCCTATAATGCCTACGAGCAGTACTTC. Translation gives CASNSYNAYEQYF. Supplemented by reference TRBV5-6 and TRBJ2-7, the full variable domain reads DAGVTQSPTHLIKTRGQQVTLRCSPKSGHDTVSWYQQALGQGPQFIFQYYEEEERQRGNFPDRFSGHQFPNYSSELNVNALLLGDSALYLCASNSYNAYEQYFGPGTRLTVT.

This clonotype was observed at least ten times. V usage is TRBV4-3 and J usage is TRBJ2-7; D is perhaps TRBD2 (6 bases). CDR1 and CDR2 (germline): LGHNA, YSLEER. The CDR3 is 15 residues long. V lost 0 bases and J lost 4, with 13 bases in between. The CDR3: CASSQESSGEYEQYF. CDR3 sequence (DNA): TGCGCCAGCAGCCAAGAGTCATCGGGGGAGTACGAGCAGTACTTC.

V and J are TRBV30 and TRBJ2-5; 7 bases agree with TRBD1. Germline lookup yields CDR1 GTSNPN and CDR2 SVGIG (reference sequence). CDR3 length: 15 amino acids. V trimming: 4 bases; J trimming: 5 bases; junction bases outside the gene matches: 13. CDR3 DNA: TGTGCCTGGAAGAGGGGACCGGCAGGGGGTGAGACCCAGTACTTC. Protein product: CAWKRGPAGGETQYF.

The chain is built from TRBV30 and TRBJ2-2; a possible D gene is TRBD2 (6 bases). Germline CDR1 and CDR2: GTSNPN and SVGIG (reference sequence). Trimming removed 5 bases at V and 4 bases at J, with 20 bases between. This CDR3 has 16 amino acids. DNA of the CDR3: TGTGCCTGGGATGCGATGGAGGGTCCGGGCACCGGGGAGCTGTTTTTT. It codes for CAWDAMEGPGTGELFF.

The V gene is TRBV12-3 or TRBV12-4, the J gene TRBJ2-5; a possible D gene is TRBD1 (6 bases). The germline V and J ends were trimmed by 7 bases and 9 bases, with 18 bases remaining between them. This CDR3 has 13 residues. The CDR3 protein is CASKEQGLSPQYF. CDR3 nucleotides: TGTGCCAGCAAGGAACAGGGTTTGTCTCCCCAGTACTTC.

This clonotype was counted many times. The chain joins TRBV7-9 to TRBJ1-5, with TRBD1 matching 8 bases. The CDR3 consists of 14 residues. The V and J ends lost 5 bases and 6 bases, in that order; junction bases with no gene match: 6. CDR1 SEHNR and CDR2 FQNEAQ come from the germline V gene (reference sequence). DNA for the CDR3: TGTGCCAGCAGCGGGACAGGTGTAAGTCAGCCCCAGCATTTT. This gives the protein CASSGTGVSQPQHF.

The genes are TRBV12-3 or TRBV12-4 and TRBJ1-2, with D perhaps matching TRBD1 (6 bases). V lost 10 bases, J lost 0 bases, and 12 bases lay in between. This CDR3 is 13 amino acids long. In nucleotides, the CDR3 is TGTGCCACCTCGACAGGTGCTAACTATGGCTACACCTTC. Translation gives CATSTGANYGYTF.